The entry that follows covers one T cell receptor (beta chain) sequence. Some clones are missing from TCRdb's copy, which holds only in-frame ones; the method was immunoSEQ multiplex PCR. This table holds around 90,000 clones, 94% found once. The sample originates from a study of technical replicates of blood from several donors. CDR1 is MNHEY, CDR2 SMNVEV, per germline (reference sequence). CDR3 length: 15 residues. The V and J ends lost 5 bases and 5 bases respectively, with 19 bases between them. Sequences were obtained from T cells isolated from PBMCs. The V gene is TRBV27, the J gene TRBJ2-7, with D perhaps matching TRBD2 (5 bases). This receptor was identified in a human donor in good health. The CDR3 DNA follows: TGTGCCAGCAGTCCAGACTATGTCCCTATCCACGAGCAGTACTTC. It codes for CASSPDYVPIHEQYF.